One sample yielded the 32 T cell receptor beta chains listed below, sequenced in a study of blood T cell repertoires in COVID-19. Assay used: immunoSEQ multiplex PCR; TCRdb lists only in-frame clones, some missing. The data show about 140,000 clones, 77% seen once. Source material: peripheral blood. Receptors were obtained from a woman in her 50s with active or convalescent COVID-19.

This clone appeared a single time. CDR3 coding DNA: TGTGCCAGCAGACAGGATTCAAACTATGGCTACACCTTC. It yields the protein CASRQDSNYGYTF. This chain links TRBV6-5 with TRBJ1-2; a weak D match, TRBD1 (5 bases). There are 13 residues in the CDR3. The V gene lost 6 bases and the J gene lost 2 bases, with 10 bases spanning the gap. Looked up from germline, CDR1 is MNHEY and CDR2 is SVGAGI.

The J gene is TRBJ2-5, the V gene TRBV10-3, with D hard to call. Germline values: CDR1 ENHRY, CDR2 SYGVKD. V was pared by 2 bases and J by 4 bases, with 11 bases between. This CDR3 region has 14 residues. The CDR3 DNA reads as TGTGCCATCAGTGAGGGTAGCTTCCCAGAGACCCAGTACTTC. Its translation is CAISEGSFPETQYF.

V gene TRBV5-4 combines with J gene TRBJ2-2, with 9 bases lining up with TRBD1. There are 15 residues in the CDR3. CDR1 and CDR2 (germline): SGHNT, YYREEE (reference sequence). Trimming took 0 bases from V and 5 from J; bases not matched to a gene: 2. CDR3 DNA sequence: TGTGCCAGCAGCTTGGGACAGGGGGAAACCGGGGAGCTGTTTTTT. This gives the protein CASSLGQGETGELFF.

This chain uses TRBV7-6 with TRBJ2-1, with D possibly being TRBD1 (6 bases). CDR1 is SGHVS, CDR2 FNYEAQ, per germline. The CDR3 loop spans 15 amino acids. V was clipped by 0 bases and J by 10 bases, with 16 bases between them. DNA for the CDR3: TGTGCCAGCAGCTTAGCAAACAGGGTGTTCGTGGAGCAGTTCTTC. This codes for CASSLANRVFVEQFF.

Here the CDR3 DNA reads TGTGCCAGCAGTAAACAGCCATCACCGTATGGCTACACCTTC. It encodes CASSKQPSPYGYTF. This rearrangement joins TRBV2 to TRBJ1-2; D not resolved. CDR3 length: 14 residues. Per germline, CDR1 SNHLY and CDR2 FYNNEI. Trimming removed 5 bases from V and 5 bases from J, with 15 bases in between. The full variable domain, rest sourced from reference TRBV2 and TRBJ1-2, is EPEVTQTPSHQVTQMGQEVILRCVPISNHLYFYWYRQILGQKVEFLVSFYNNEISEKSEIFDDQFSVERPDGSNFTLKIRSTKLEDSAMYFCASSKQPSPYGYTFGSGTRLTVV.

This clone was counted between two and nine times. The J gene is TRBJ2-3, the V gene TRBV10-2; 8 nucleotides agree with TRBD2. Germline V lookup: CDR1 WSHSY, CDR2 SAAADI. With V trimmed by 4 bases and J by 6 bases, 9 bases remained unmatched. This CDR3 region has 15 residues. CDR3 protein: CASSGSGAPGDTQYF. CDR3 coding DNA: TGCGCCAGCAGTGGTAGCGGGGCCCCTGGGGATACGCAGTATTTT.

The V call is TRBV4-2, the J call TRBJ1-2; D might be TRBD1 (5 bases). Germline lookup yields CDR1 LGHNA and CDR2 YNFKEQ. This CDR3 has 13 amino acids. The V end was cut by 1 base, the J end by 7 bases, with 10 bases between. This CDR3 reads CASSQGQSFGYTF. The CDR3 DNA sequence: TGTGCCAGCAGCCAAGGACAGTCTTTTGGCTACACCTTC.

The chain carries TRBV4-3 and TRBJ1-2, with TRBD1 matching over 11 bases. The CDR3 loop spans 15 amino acids. Trimming cost V 2 bases and J 5 bases; bases outside gene matches: 4. The germline V gene encodes CDR1 LGHNA and CDR2 YSLEER. For the CDR3, the DNA is TGCGCCAGCAGCCAAATCGGACAGGGGGCGTATGGCTACACCTTC. As protein: CASSQIGQGAYGYTF.

This clone was recorded once. The chain is built from TRBV28 and TRBJ1-6; TRBD1 matches 9 bases. Losses at the gene ends were 3 bases for V and 4 bases for J; bases not matched to a gene: 1. CDR3 length: 15 amino acids. Germline CDR1 is MDHEN and CDR2 is SYDVKM. This chain's CDR3 is CASSLGQGYNSPLHF. The CDR3 nucleotides read TGTGCCAGCAGTTTGGGACAGGGATATAATTCACCCCTCCACTTT. Complete variable domain (other parts from reference TRBV28 and TRBJ1-6): DVKVTQSSRYLVKRTGEKVFLECVQDMDHENMFWYRQDPGLGLRLIYFSYDVKMKEKGDIPEGYSVSREKKERFSLILESASTNQTSMYLCASSLGQGYNSPLHFGNGTRLTVT.

V and J are TRBV19 and TRBJ2-1, with 10 bases identical to TRBD1. Germline V gene data show CDR1 as LNHDA and CDR2 as SQIVND (reference sequence). The junction had 6 bases not matched to a gene; V was cut back by 1 base and J by 3 bases. This CDR3 is 17 amino acids long. CDR3 in amino acids: CASSIAPRTGGYNEQFF. CDR3 DNA sequence: TGTGCCAGTAGTATAGCCCCAAGGACAGGGGGCTACAATGAGCAGTTCTTC.

V is TRBV19 and J is TRBJ2-7; TRBD2 is a possible D gene (5 bases). The V gene lost 9 bases and the J gene lost 4 bases, with 10 bases spanning the gap. The CDR3 runs 11 residues. Germline CDR1 reads LNHDA; CDR2 reads SQIVND (reference sequence). Here the CDR3 DNA reads TGTGCCAGCGGGAACGGGTACGAGCAGTACTTC. This sequence encodes CASGNGYEQYF.

In this sample, this clone turned up a few times. The chain carries TRBV4-2 and TRBJ1-5; 8 bases agree with TRBD1. The junction had 2 bases not matched to a gene; V was cut back by 2 bases and J by 2 bases. There are 15 residues in the CDR3. Germline V gene sequence: CDR1 LGHNA, CDR2 YNFKEQ. CDR3 in DNA: TGTGCCAGCAGCCAATCGGGACAGGGCAATCAGCCCCAGCATTTT. The encoded protein is CASSQSGQGNQPQHF.

The chain uses TRBV6-1 and TRBJ2-7; possibly TRBD2 for D (6 bases). Trimming stripped 2 bases from V and 4 bases from J, with 15 bases between. Germline assignment: CDR1 MNHNS and CDR2 SASEGT. The CDR3 is 15 amino acids. CDR3 coding DNA: TGTGCCAGCAGTGAACGCGGGATCCAAGTTTACGAGCAGTACTTC. Protein product: CASSERGIQVYEQYF.

The chain is built from TRBV28 and TRBJ1-2; D possibly corresponds to TRBD1 (5 bases). CDR1 and CDR2 (germline): MDHEN, SYDVKM. This CDR3 spans 12 amino acids. The CDR3: CAVGALGYGYTF. CDR3 sequence (DNA): TGTGCGGTAGGGGCATTGGGCTATGGCTACACCTTC.

To note about this clone: The identical CDR3 is also encoded by other nucleotide sequences in the sample. CDR3 sequence: CASSVSGTGNTGELFF. In DNA form, the CDR3 reads TGTGCCAGCAGCGTGTCCGGGACAGGCAACACCGGGGAGCTGTTTTTT. The chain links TRBV9 to TRBJ2-2, with 8 bases matching TRBD1. The V gene end was trimmed by 2 bases and the J gene end by 2 bases; junction bases not matched to a gene: 5. Germline V gene lookup returns CDR1 SGDLS and CDR2 YYNGEE. CDR3 length equals 16 residues.

This clone turned up a few times. The chain joins TRBV7-2 to TRBJ1-6; 7 nucleotides align to TRBD1. Germline CDR1 and CDR2: SGHTA and FQGNSA. With 5 bases clipped from V and 9 bases from J, the junction kept 4 bases outside the gene matches. The CDR3 consists of 13 residues. Here the CDR3 reads CASSTWDSSPLHF. As DNA, the CDR3 is TGTGCCAGCAGCACCTGGGACAGTTCACCCCTCCACTTT. Based on the CDR3 plus reference TRBV7-2 and TRBJ1-6, the full variable domain is GAGVSQSPSNKVTEKGKDVELRCDPISGHTALYWYRQSLGQGLEFLIYFQGNSAPDKSGLPSDRFSAERTGGSVSTLTIQRTQQEDSAVYLCASSTWDSSPLHFGNGTRLTVT.

The genes are TRBV19 and TRBJ1-5, with D possibly being TRBD1 (6 bases). V was pared by 5 bases and J by 6 bases, with 14 bases between. The CDR3 loop spans 14 amino acids. Germline V gives CDR1 LNHDA, CDR2 SQIVND (reference sequence). CDR3 nucleotide sequence: TGTGCCAGTAGTCCGCAGGGGCATCTTCAGCCCCAGCATTTT. Its protein is CASSPQGHLQPQHF. Drawing the rest from reference TRBV19 and TRBJ1-5, the complete variable domain is DGGITQSPKYLFRKEGQNVTLSCEQNLNHDAMYWYRQDPGQGLRLIYYSQIVNDFQKGDIAEGYSVSREKKESFPLTVTSAQKNPTAFYLCASSPQGHLQPQHFGDGTRLSIL.

The chain joins TRBV14 to TRBJ2-2, with 8 bases aligning to TRBD1. Germline CDR1 and CDR2: SGHDN and FVKESK. The V segment lost 4 bases and the J segment 7 bases; nucleotides outside the gene matches: 20. The CDR3 sequence is 19 residues long. The DNA for the CDR3 is TGTGCCAGCAGCCTAAAGCCCTTATCGGACAGGGAGTTTGGCGGGGAGCTGTTTTTT. Encoded protein: CASSLKPLSDREFGGELFF.

V usage is TRBV4-2 and J usage is TRBJ2-1; TRBD1 aligns across 9 bases. The CDR3 has 17 amino acids. The trim removed 5 bases at V and 3 bases at J, leaving 11 bases unmatched. The germline gives CDR1 LGHNA, CDR2 YNFKEQ. The chain's CDR3 is CASSTHSGTGLYNEQFF. For the CDR3, the DNA is TGTGCCAGCAGCACCCACTCCGGGACAGGGCTCTACAATGAGCAGTTCTTC.

The chain uses TRBV9 and TRBJ1-2, with 9 bases aligning to TRBD1. The CDR3 consists of 15 residues. The V gene end was trimmed by 3 bases and the J gene end by 7 bases; junction bases not matched to a gene: 10. Germline V gene sequence: CDR1 SGDLS, CDR2 YYNGEE. CDR3 sequence reads: CASSEDPGQGAGYTF. CDR3 coding DNA: TGTGCCAGCAGCGAGGACCCGGGACAGGGAGCTGGCTACACCTTC.

The table lists this clone with a few counts. The chain carries TRBV5-1 and TRBJ2-4; 10 bases are shared with TRBD2. The CDR3 has 16 residues. In germline, CDR1 is SGHRS, CDR2 YFSETQ. Trimming removed 0 bases from V and 6 bases from J; junction bases left unmatched: 6. CDR3 region: CASSLEKLAGANIQYF. The CDR3 nucleotides read TGCGCCAGCAGCTTGGAAAAGCTAGCGGGGGCAAACATTCAGTACTTC.

The rearrangement uses TRBV4-1 and TRBJ2-3, with TRBD2 matching 10 bases. CDR1 is MGHRA and CDR2 is YSYEKL in the germline V gene. V gave up 3 bases and J gave up 5 bases; unmatched junction bases: 11. The CDR3 totals 17 residues. CDR3 loop: CASSQTSQSGGEDTQYF. The CDR3 DNA sequence: TGCGCCAGCAGCCAGACCTCACAGAGCGGGGGGGAAGATACGCAGTATTTT.

The chain combines TRBV30 with TRBJ1-1, with a weak D call TRBD1 (5 bases). Trimming took 7 bases from V and 11 from J, leaving 14 bases between them. The CDR3 has 10 amino acids. Germline V lookup: CDR1 GTSNPN, CDR2 SVGIG (reference sequence). The CDR3 bases are TGTGCCTCAAAGGCGGGGACGGCTTTCTTT. Translated, it gives CASKAGTAFF.

The chain combines TRBV6-5 with TRBJ2-1; tentatively, D is TRBD2 (6 bases). The germline V and J ends were trimmed by 6 bases and 7 bases, with 19 bases remaining between them. CDR1 is MNHEY, CDR2 SVGAGI, per germline. This CDR3 spans 15 amino acids. The CDR3 spells CASSQTRTSRNEQFF. The DNA of the CDR3 is TGTGCCAGCAGCCAAACCCGTACTAGCAGGAATGAGCAGTTCTTC.

The V and J genes are TRBV4-3 and TRBJ2-2, with D maybe TRBD2 (7 bases). The CDR3 loop spans 18 amino acids. Germline CDR1 LGHNA, CDR2 YSLEER. The V gene lost 0 bases and the J gene lost 5 bases, with 19 bases spanning the gap. CDR3: CASSQDGIGGARTGELFF. The CDR3 nucleotides are TGCGCCAGCAGCCAAGATGGGATAGGGGGGGCGCGGACCGGGGAGCTGTTTTTT.

This clone occurred once. The chain carries TRBV28 and TRBJ1-4, with 9 bases lining up with TRBD1. The CDR3 loop spans 12 amino acids. Germline CDR1 is MDHEN and CDR2 is SYDVKM. V gave up 7 bases and J gave up 13 bases; unmatched junction bases: 7. In DNA, the CDR3 is TGTGCCAGCACTACGGGACAGGGCGGACTGTTTTTT. Protein: CASTTGQGGLFF.

The chain is built from TRBV5-1 and TRBJ1-1, with D possibly being TRBD1 (6 bases). The CDR3 is 15 residues long. Germline V lookup: CDR1 SGHRS, CDR2 YFSETQ. V lost 4 bases to trimming and J lost 0 bases, with 13 bases between them. This CDR3 is CASSQITGMNTEAFF. For the CDR3, the DNA is TGCGCCAGCAGCCAAATAACAGGGATGAACACTGAAGCTTTCTTT.

The J gene is TRBJ2-5, the V gene TRBV18, with 9 bases identical to TRBD1. The germline V gene has CDR1 KGHSH and CDR2 LQKENI. There are 15 residues in the CDR3. The V gene end was trimmed by 1 base and the J gene end by 1 base; junction bases not matched to a gene: 1. CDR3 amino acids: CASSPQTGGQETQYF. Here the CDR3 DNA reads TGTGCCAGCTCACCACAGACAGGGGGCCAAGAGACCCAGTACTTC.

The chain is built from TRBV5-1 and TRBJ2-1, with 10 bases matching TRBD2. Germline V gives CDR1 SGHRS, CDR2 YFSETQ. Germline trimming cut 3 bases from V and 7 bases from J; bases unmatched to any gene: 10. This CDR3 spans 16 amino acids. CDR3 nucleotide sequence: TGCGCCAGCAGCTCCCGGGCTAGCGGGGGTGGGAATGAGCAGTTCTTC. This codes for CASSSRASGGGNEQFF. Complete variable domain (other parts from reference TRBV5-1 and TRBJ2-1): KAGVTQTPRYLIKTRGQQVTLSCSPISGHRSVSWYQQTPGQGLQFLFEYFSETQRNKGNFPGRFSGRQFSNSRSEMNVSTLELGDSALYLCASSSRASGGGNEQFFGPGTRLTVL.

This chain uses TRBV24-1 with TRBJ1-5, with D perhaps TRBD1 (6 bases). The CDR3 sequence is 16 residues long. V gave up 10 bases and J gave up 2 bases, with 20 bases separating them. CDR1 is KGHDR, CDR2 SFDVKD, per germline. Here the CDR3 reads CATPADRLAGNQPQHF. The CDR3 DNA follows: TGTGCCACTCCAGCGGACAGACTAGCCGGCAATCAGCCCCAGCATTTT.

DNA of the CDR3: TGTGCCAGCAGCCAAGAGGGGGGACTAGCGGGAGGGTCTGGACATTTTGAGCAGTTCTTC. Protein sequence: CASSQEGGLAGGSGHFEQFF. The chain recombines TRBV3-1 (or the pseudogene TRBV3-2) with TRBJ2-1; TRBD2 matches 16 bases. After removal of 0 bases from V and 9 bases from J, the junction contained 14 bases not matched to a gene. The CDR3 loop spans 20 amino acids. From germline, CDR1 is LGHDT and CDR2 YNNKEL (reference sequence).

The V gene is TRBV9, the J gene TRBJ1-1; D remains ambiguous. Per germline, CDR1 SGDLS and CDR2 YYNGEE. This CDR3 spans 14 amino acids. The V end lost 0 bases, the J end lost 1 base, and 7 bases lay between the germline ends. CDR3 protein: CASSVASGNTEAFF. The CDR3 DNA reads as TGTGCCAGCAGCGTAGCCTCCGGGAACACTGAAGCTTTCTTT.